One sample yielded the 20 T cell receptor beta chains listed below, sequenced in a study of OX40 agonist ivuxolimab in advanced cancers. Only in-frame clones appear in the TCRdb table, and some are missing; sequencing was by immunoSEQ multiplex PCR. The sample holds about 83,000 clones, 85% to 95% seen once. The sequencing here drew on CD4+ or CD8+ T cells sorted from blood, taken in a trial of the OX40 agonist ivuxolimab. These receptors were taken from an adult with an advanced solid tumor such as melanoma, head and neck, liver or kidney cancer.

The gene calls are TRBV28 and TRBJ1-1, with a possible D match to TRBD1 (5 bases). Germline values: CDR1 MDHEN, CDR2 SYDVKM. This CDR3 has 14 residues. The V end lost 6 bases, the J end lost 2 bases, and 13 bases lay between the germline ends. The CDR3 spells CASSGRGGNTEAFF. The CDR3 nucleotides are TGTGCCAGCAGCGGGCGGGGGGGTAACACTGAAGCTTTCTTT.

This clone was seen a handful of times. The chain has TRBV19 and TRBJ1-5, with D possibly being TRBD1 (6 bases). Trimming stripped 7 bases from V and 7 bases from J, with 14 bases between. The CDR3 loop spans 13 amino acids. Germline lookup yields CDR1 LNHDA and CDR2 SQIVND (reference sequence). CDR3 loop: CASTPQGNQPQHF. The CDR3 DNA sequence: TGTGCCAGTACCCCCCAGGGGAACCAGCCCCAGCATTTT.

The gene calls are TRBV19 and TRBJ1-1; no clear D. The CDR3 is 11 residues long. The V and J ends lost 6 bases and 0 bases respectively, with 2 bases between them. CDR1 LNHDA and CDR2 SQIVND come from the germline V gene (reference sequence). This CDR3 reads CASRLNTEAFF. CDR3 bases: TGTGCCAGTAGACTGAACACTGAAGCTTTCTTT. Supplemented by reference TRBV19 and TRBJ1-1, the full variable domain reads DGGITQSPKYLFRKEGQNVTLSCEQNLNHDAMYWYRQDPGQGLRLIYYSQIVNDFQKGDIAEGYSVSREKKESFPLTVTSAQKNPTAFYLCASRLNTEAFFGQGTRLTVV.

The rearrangement joins TRBV19 to TRBJ2-7; D may be TRBD1 or TRBD2 (5 bases each). CDR1 and CDR2 from the germline V gene are LNHDA and SQIVND (reference sequence). The CDR3 extends over 14 amino acids. Trimming stripped 1 base from V and 6 bases from J, with 13 bases between. CDR3 in DNA: TGTGCCAGTAGTATAGGGGGGACCCCCTCCGAGCAGTACTTC. Translating it yields CASSIGGTPSEQYF.

The chain carries TRBV28 and TRBJ1-6; 9 bases fit TRBD1. Trimming at V came to 6 bases and at J to 5 bases, leaving 8 bases not matched to a gene. CDR1 and CDR2 from the germline V gene are MDHEN and SYDVKM. The length of the CDR3 is 16 residues. CDR3 DNA sequence: TGTGCCAGCAGCTGGGACAGGGTGGGGAATAATTCACCCCTCCACTTT. It is translated as CASSWDRVGNNSPLHF. Filled out from reference TRBV28 and TRBJ1-6, the complete variable domain reads DVKVTQSSRYLVKRTGEKVFLECVQDMDHENMFWYRQDPGLGLRLIYFSYDVKMKEKGDIPEGYSVSREKKERFSLILESASTNQTSMYLCASSWDRVGNNSPLHFGNGTRLTVT.

The chain combines TRBV6-1 with TRBJ2-4, with D uncertain. CDR1 and CDR2 from the germline V gene are MNHNS and SASEGT. V lost 4 bases to trimming and J lost 14 bases, with 12 bases between them. The CDR3 sequence is 11 residues long. Here the CDR3 reads CASSVELREYF. The CDR3, as DNA: TGTGCCAGCAGTGTGGAACTCCGAGAGTACTTC.

Only one count was recorded for this clone. The gene calls are TRBV7-8 and TRBJ2-2; TRBD2 matches 13 bases. The junction had 8 bases not matched to a gene; V was cut back by 6 bases and J by 7 bases. Germline V CDR1 and CDR2: SGHVS, FQNEAQ. The CDR3 spans 16 residues. CDR3 amino acids: CASSPGLAGENGELFF. The CDR3 region has the DNA TGTGCCAGCAGTCCTGGACTAGCGGGAGAGAACGGGGAGCTGTTTTTT. The full variable domain, its missing parts supplied by reference TRBV7-8 and TRBJ2-2, is GAGVSQSPRYKVAKRGQDVALRCDPISGHVSLFWYQQALGQGPEFLTYFQNEAQLDKSGLPSDRFFAERPEGSVSTLKIQRTQQEDSAVYLCASSPGLAGENGELFFGEGSRLTVL.

This clone was seen once. This rearrangement joins TRBV6-1 to TRBJ1-2, with D maybe TRBD1 (6 bases). Germline V gene sequence: CDR1 MNHNS, CDR2 SASEGT. Between the trimmed V and J ends, which lost 3 bases and 5 bases, there was a span of 7 bases. CDR3 length: 12 residues. CDR3: CASSEDSYGYTF. CDR3 coding DNA: TGTGCCAGCAGTGAGGACAGTTATGGCTACACCTTC.

The chain carries TRBV5-1 and TRBJ2-1; 8 nucleotides match TRBD2. This CDR3 has 13 amino acids. Germline CDR1 is SGHRS and CDR2 is YFSETQ. V dropped 6 bases and J dropped 5; count of bases not matched to a gene: 4. The chain's CDR3 is CASNSAGDNEQFF. The DNA for the CDR3 is TGCGCCAGCAACTCAGCGGGAGACAATGAGCAGTTCTTC.

The V and J genes are TRBV11-3 and TRBJ2-5, with D maybe TRBD1 (5 bases). The CDR3 runs 16 residues. The V and J ends lost 4 bases and 2 bases respectively, with 17 bases between them. Germline CDR1 reads SGHNT; CDR2 reads YENEEA. The CDR3 DNA is TGTGCCAGCAGCTCAGGGCAAGGACGGATACAAGAGACCCAGTACTTC. This encodes CASSSGQGRIQETQYF.

This chain joins TRBV7-3 and TRBJ2-7, with 7 bases matching TRBD2. V lost 2 bases, J lost 6 bases, and 7 bases stayed unmatched. Germline-derived CDR1 and CDR2 are SGHTA and FQGTGA. CDR3 size: 14 residues. This chain's CDR3 is CASSLGLEGGEQYF. The CDR3 nucleotides read TGTGCCAGCAGCTTAGGACTAGAGGGAGGCGAGCAGTACTTC.

J is TRBJ2-1 and V is TRBV4-1; 7 bases fit TRBD1. CDR3 length equals 17 residues. CDR1 and CDR2 from the germline V gene are MGHRA and YSYEKL. V gave up 0 bases and J gave up 2 bases; unmatched junction bases: 7. The CDR3 nucleotides are TGCGCCAGCAGCCAAGATAGGGCACAGGGGCCCTACAATGAGCAGTTCTTC. Its protein product is CASSQDRAQGPYNEQFF.

In its sample, this clone was seen once. This chain uses TRBV7-8 with TRBJ2-3, with D possibly being TRBD1 or TRBD2 (5 bases each). Germline CDR1 and CDR2: SGHVS and FQNEAQ. The CDR3 loop spans 16 amino acids. The V gene lost 1 base and the J gene lost 5 bases, with 16 bases spanning the gap. In DNA, the CDR3 is TGTGCCAGCAGCTTAGGTGGAGGTCATACAGGAGATACGCAGTATTTT. Translating gives CASSLGGGHTGDTQYF.

This chain joins TRBV7-2 and TRBJ2-5; TRBD2 matches at 7 bases. This CDR3 spans 15 amino acids. The V gene's germline CDR1 is SGHTA and CDR2 FQGNSA. V lost 3 bases and J lost 2; bases outside the gene matches: 6. This CDR3 is CASSLGGTPQETQYF. The CDR3 coding sequence is TGTGCCAGCAGCTTGGGGGGGACCCCACAAGAGACCCAGTACTTC.

CDR3 in amino acids: CAWTNGVEQFF. In nucleotides, the CDR3 is TGTGCCTGGACGAACGGGGTTGAGCAGTTCTTC. The chain joins TRBV30 to TRBJ2-1; D is possibly TRBD2 (5 bases). CDR1 and CDR2 from the germline V gene are GTSNPN and SVGIG (reference sequence). With 4 bases removed from V and 9 bases from J, the gap between germline ends came to 10 bases. The CDR3 is 11 residues long.

This clone came up once. The chain couples TRBV15 to TRBJ2-5, with 9 bases lining up with TRBD1. CDR1 and CDR2 (germline): LNHNV, YYDKDF (reference sequence). The CDR3 runs 19 residues. V trimming: 0 bases; J trimming: 3 bases; junction bases outside the gene matches: 14. CDR3 protein: CATSRDRAGTGPNKETQYF. The CDR3 DNA reads as TGTGCCACCAGCAGAGATCGCGCCGGGACAGGGCCCAATAAAGAGACCCAGTACTTC.

This chain joins TRBV28 and TRBJ1-1; a weak D match, TRBD1 (6 bases). The germline CDR1 and CDR2 sequences are MDHEN and SYDVKM. The CDR3 runs to 15 residues. V was shortened by 5 bases and J by 8 bases, with 21 bases between the two germline ends. The CDR3 protein is CASSPPGTRLSEAFF. CDR3 nucleotide sequence: TGTGCCAGCAGTCCTCCCGGGACACGGCTCTCCGAAGCTTTCTTT.

This clone was seen a single time. This sequence joins TRBV5-1 and TRBJ2-2; the D is unclear. CDR3 length: 14 residues. Trimming took 7 bases from V and 0 from J, leaving 10 bases between them. The V gene's germline CDR1 is SGHRS and CDR2 YFSETQ. CDR3 sequence: CASDVTANTGELFF. The CDR3 DNA reads TGCGCCAGCGATGTCACCGCGAACACCGGGGAGCTGTTTTTT.

The chain has TRBV10-3 and TRBJ2-7, with a possible D match to TRBD2 (6 bases). The CDR3 has 15 residues. Trimming removed 0 bases from V and 4 bases from J, with 13 bases in between. Germline CDR1 reads ENHRY; CDR2 reads SYGVKD. The CDR3 spells CAISESPGDGYEQYF. For the CDR3, the DNA is TGTGCCATCAGTGAGTCGCCGGGGGACGGTTACGAGCAGTACTTC.

J is TRBJ2-2 and V is TRBV5-1; D might be TRBD1 (5 bases). V shed 0 bases and J shed 2 bases, with 8 bases lying between them. The V gene's germline CDR1 is SGHRS and CDR2 YFSETQ. The CDR3 extends over 15 amino acids. The DNA of the CDR3 is TGCGCCAGCAGCTTGGGTGGGGCCAACACCGGGGAGCTGTTTTTT. The encoded protein is CASSLGGANTGELFF.